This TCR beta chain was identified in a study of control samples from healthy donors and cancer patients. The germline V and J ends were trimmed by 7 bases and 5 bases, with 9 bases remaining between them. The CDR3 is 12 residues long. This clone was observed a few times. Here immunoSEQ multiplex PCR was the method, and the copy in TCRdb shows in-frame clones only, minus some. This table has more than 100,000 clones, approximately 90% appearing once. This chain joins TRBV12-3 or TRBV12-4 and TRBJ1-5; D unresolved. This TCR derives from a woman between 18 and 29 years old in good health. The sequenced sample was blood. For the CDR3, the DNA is TGTGCCAGCACCCGTGGGGATCAGCCCCAGCATTTT. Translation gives CASTRGDQPQHF.